The sequence of this T cell receptor beta chain was determined in a study of shared clonotypes between healthy human individuals. CD8 cells regarded as naive lacked CD45RO, were positively chosen for CCR7, and omitted terminally differentiated effector memory CD45RA+ cells. The assay was immunoSEQ multiplex PCR, and TCRdb's table has in-frame clones only and misses some. The table includes millions of clones, just under 95% detected once. The CDR3 runs 17 residues. V was cut by 3 bases and J by 1 base, with 18 bases left in between. Germline V lookup: CDR1 MGHRA, CDR2 YSYEKL. This TCR came from a man aged 18-30 years in good health. Sequenced sample: naive CD8+ T cells sorted from blood. The chain is built from TRBV4-1 and TRBJ2-5, with D possibly TRBD2 on 7 matching bases. The CDR3 bases are TGCGCCAGCAGCCAGACGCCGGGGGGCCCACTCCAAGAGACCCAGTACTTC. This encodes CASSQTPGGPLQETQYF.